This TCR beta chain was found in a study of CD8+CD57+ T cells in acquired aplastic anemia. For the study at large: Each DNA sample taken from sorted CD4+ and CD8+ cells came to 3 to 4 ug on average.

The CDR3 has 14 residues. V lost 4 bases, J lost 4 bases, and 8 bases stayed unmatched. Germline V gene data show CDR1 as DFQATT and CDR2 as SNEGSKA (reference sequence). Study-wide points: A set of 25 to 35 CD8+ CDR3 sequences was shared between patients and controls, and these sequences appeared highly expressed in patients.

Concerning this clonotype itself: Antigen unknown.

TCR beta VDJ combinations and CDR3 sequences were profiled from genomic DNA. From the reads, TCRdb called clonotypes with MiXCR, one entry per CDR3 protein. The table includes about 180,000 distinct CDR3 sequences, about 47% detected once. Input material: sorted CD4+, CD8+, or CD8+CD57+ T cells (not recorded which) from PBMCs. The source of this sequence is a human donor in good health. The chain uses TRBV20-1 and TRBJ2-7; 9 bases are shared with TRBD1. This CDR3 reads CSATGTGLGYEQYF. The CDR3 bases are TGCAGTGCTACCGGGACAGGGCTGGGTTACGAGCAGTACTTC.